This T cell receptor beta chain came from a study of control samples from healthy donors and cancer patients. This CDR3 comprises 16 residues. Germline V lookup: CDR1 GTSNPN, CDR2 SVGIG (reference sequence). V trimming: 4 bases; J trimming: 0 bases; junction bases outside the gene matches: 10. The assay was immunoSEQ multiplex PCR, and TCRdb's table has in-frame clones only and misses some. Seen here are about 140,000 clones, roughly 90% observed once, and the top ten hold around 11%. The material sequenced was blood. The sequence came from a man aged 30-40 years in good health. The rearrangement links TRBV30 to TRBJ1-1; 8 positions agree with TRBD1. CDR3 amino acids: CAWTKDRARMNTEAFF. CDR3 DNA sequence: TGTGCCTGGACAAAGGACAGGGCCAGGATGAACACTGAAGCTTTCTTT.